A selection of T cell receptor beta chains follows, all from one sample in a study of long-term antiretroviral therapy in people with HIV. Measured with immunoSEQ multiplex PCR; TCRdb has only the in-frame clones, and not every one. The table lists 25,000 to 35,000 clones, 90% to 95% of them singletons, with 2.5% to 3% in the top ten. The sample in question was unsorted PBMCs, obtained more than 7.1 years after starting antiretroviral therapy. The receptors originated from a man aged 50 or older with HIV. CDR3s include the opening cysteine and the closing phenylalanine or tryptophan. A D gene is named only where the DNA matches it firmly. The size of a clone is reported for some rows only, either as once, few or many, or as a class for expanded clones.

j_call	clone_size	v_call	d_call	cdr3_aa	cdr3_nt
TRBJ1-1	-	TRBV27	TRBD1	CASSPTGRTEAFF	TGTGCCAGCAGTCCGACAGGGCGTACTGAAGCTTTCTTT
TRBJ2-7	-	TRBV6-4	-	CASSDPKTRKRSYEQYF	TGTGCCAGCAGTGACCCGAAGACTCGGAAACGCTCCTACGAGCAGTACTTC
TRBJ1-1	-	TRBV29-1	-	CSVGGAQGYTEAFF	TGCAGCGTTGGGGGTGCCCAGGGATACACTGAAGCTTTCTTT
TRBJ2-1	-	TRBV6-1	-	CASLERAEQFF	TGTGCCTCCTTGGAGAGGGCTGAGCAGTTCTTC
TRBJ2-3	-	TRBV5-1	-	CASSLNGAKDTQYF	TGCGCCAGCAGCTTGAACGGGGCTAAAGATACGCAGTATTTT
TRBJ1-2	once	TRBV7-2	-	CASSSGIGFYGYTF	TGTGCCAGCAGCTCGGGGATTGGGTTCTATGGCTACACCTTC
TRBJ1-6	-	TRBV6-6	-	CASSTTTGHNSPLHF	TGTGCCAGCAGTACCACGACAGGTCATAATTCACCCCTCCACTTT
TRBJ1-2	-	TRBV10-1	-	CASTVYRVRLRGTSYGYTF	TGCGCCAGCACGGTCTACAGGGTACGATTAAGAGGAACGTCCTATGGCTACACCTTC
TRBJ2-3	-	TRBV13	-	CASRPFEKDTQYF	TGTGCCAGCAGACCTTTTGAGAAGGATACGCAGTATTTT
TRBJ1-5	-	TRBV6-1	-	CASSWSQPQHF	TGTGCCAGCAGTTGGAGTCAGCCCCAGCATTTT
TRBJ1-1	-	TRBV18	-	CASSYDRQSTAFF	TGTGCCAGCTCATACGACAGGCAATCAACAGCTTTCTTT
TRBJ2-7	-	TRBV7-2	TRBD1	CASTPDRFTYEQYF	TGTGCCAGCACCCCGGACAGGTTTACCTACGAGCAGTACTTC
TRBJ2-3	-	TRBV28	-	CASSRGQNTDTQYF	TGTGCCAGCAGCCGCGGACAGAACACAGATACGCAGTATTTT
TRBJ2-2	-	TRBV5-4	TRBD1	CASRGQANTGELFF	TGTGCCAGCAGGGGACAGGCGAACACCGGGGAGCTGTTTTTT